In this sample, the clone carrying this T cell receptor (beta chain) turned up once. The sample belongs to a study of CD8 T cells in Susac syndrome. Sequencing of TCR beta drew on CD8+ and CD4+ T cells from blood. After extraction with the RNeasy kit, roughly 0.45 to 1 ug of the RNA was reverse transcribed using random hexamers. Via MiXCR, TCRdb re-called the immunoSEQ multiplex PCR reads, giving one row per CDR3 protein. The data show around 170,000 distinct CDR3 sequences, roughly 95% seen once. CDR1 and CDR2 from the germline V gene are SGDLS and YYNGEE. V lost 0 bases to trimming and J lost 10 bases, with 13 bases between them. The CDR3 has 13 amino acids.

The origin of this receptor is a human donor with Susac syndrome. V usage is TRBV9 and J usage is TRBJ1-2; D remains ambiguous. Sequencing input: CD4+ T cells from PBMCs. The CDR3 is CASSVDPGQDYTF. CDR3 DNA sequence: TGTGCCAGCAGCGTAGATCCGGGCCAGGACTACACCTTC.